This TCR beta chain was identified in a study of cytomegalovirus exposure and HLA in healthy donors. Repertoires were generated with immunoSEQ multiplex PCR, while TCRdb's copy carries only in-frame clones and drops some. The sample has about 250,000 clones, roughly 87% seen once; the top ten hold around 12%. Germline CDR1 and CDR2: KGHSH and LQKENI. The CDR3 runs 15 residues. Trimming took 4 bases from V and 5 from J; bases not matched to a gene: 7. V is TRBV18 and J is TRBJ2-2; 7 positions match TRBD2. Sequenced material: PBMCs. The receptor was isolated from a man aged 18 to 30 in good health and CMV-seropositive. The CDR3 loop is CASSREGTETGELFF. Here the CDR3 DNA reads TGTGCCAGCTCACGGGAGGGGACGGAGACCGGGGAGCTGTTTTTT. The full variable domain, in which reference TRBV18 and TRBJ2-2 provide the parts outside the CDR3, is NAGVMQNPRHLVRRRGQEARLRCSPMKGHSHVYWYRQLPEEGLKFMVYLQKENIIDESGMPKERFSAEFPKEGPSILRIQQVVRGDSAAYFCASSREGTETGELFFGEGSRLTVL.